This T cell receptor beta chain was documented in a study of synovial regulatory T cells in juvenile arthritis (dated by TCRdb to between 2014 and 2017). General notes on the study: Of the sequenced patients, three were therapy-naive, one was treated with methotrexate plus infliximab, several were treated with methotrexate, and one lacked treatment information. The study compared the TCRbeta CDR3 repertoires of blood iaTreg cells, other blood Treg cells and synovial fluid Treg cells taken from matched patient samples. Effector T cell subsets from the study cohort were also sequenced for comparisons, but the Treg dataset by itself includes only blood Treg cells and synovial fluid Treg cells. Treg and Teff subsets from fewer than 14 JIA patients with active disease were included in the TCR repertoire comparisons. Overall results and qualifications from the work: Synovial Treg cells shared more CDR3 sequences with iaTreg cells than with other blood Treg cells; Chao-Jaccard similarity confirmed closer relation. iaTreg TCR repertoires were found to be largely private across patients and to partially overlap with synovial Teff and blood CPL repertoires.

The CDR3 contains 13 residues, cysteine and phenylalanine counted. This entry has no DNA. As encoded in the germline V gene (reference sequence), CDR1 is SEHNR while CDR2 is FQNEAQ. This clone comes out as medium-sized (0.01 to 0.1%) from its frequency, since no count is listed. Its antigen has not been determined. For each patient with active arthritis, synovial fluid was collected together with matched peripheral blood, and this synovial fluid made up the synovial samples. TCR repertoire donors were some 11 juvenile idiopathic arthritis patients with active disease who had not reached inactive disease, 3 polyarticular and 8 oligoarticular. The median age of the TCR-sequenced patients was 9.5 to 15 years (range roughly 2.2-25), and their median disease duration was roughly 7 years (range 0.2-19.1). FOXP3 TSDR demethylation comparable to that of blood and healthy-donor Treg cells was observed in synovial Treg cells, supporting bona fide regulatory lineage commitment. Samples for TCR repertoire analysis were collected at two centres in Italy.

Preparation of the library involved the immunoSEQ multiplex PCR assay. Adaptive Biotechnologies carried out the TCRbeta CDR3 sequencing. As for the authors' bioinformatics: Repertoire similarity was assessed with the Chao-modified Jaccard index and with the median clonotype overlap from 200 random subsamples of equal sample size. The similarity analyses were based on either productive nucleotide sequences or amino acid sequences translated in silico. To compare repertoires, the researchers applied hierarchical clustering with single linkage as well as t-SNE, based on Chao-modified Jaccard distances. Repertoire diversity was assessed with the Renyi index over a range of alpha values after the sample sizes were normalised. What TCRdb holds here is the immuneACCESS table cut down to in-frame rearrangements. Part of the clones is not present; checked against another copy, under half of the missing clones reflect an unresolved V gene, and the others are unexplained. V, J and clone size reflect that table, while D and trimming were determined from the DNA. This sample's table has entries for approximately 2,000 clones. Around a fifth of the sample comes from the top ten.

The clonotype originates from a donor younger than 35 with juvenile idiopathic arthritis. Sequenced material: Treg cells from the synovium. Recombination connected TRBV7-9 to TRBJ2-7; TCRdb gives TRBD2 as the D gene, but with no DNA this cannot be confirmed. CDR3 reads: CASSSGLNYEQYF.